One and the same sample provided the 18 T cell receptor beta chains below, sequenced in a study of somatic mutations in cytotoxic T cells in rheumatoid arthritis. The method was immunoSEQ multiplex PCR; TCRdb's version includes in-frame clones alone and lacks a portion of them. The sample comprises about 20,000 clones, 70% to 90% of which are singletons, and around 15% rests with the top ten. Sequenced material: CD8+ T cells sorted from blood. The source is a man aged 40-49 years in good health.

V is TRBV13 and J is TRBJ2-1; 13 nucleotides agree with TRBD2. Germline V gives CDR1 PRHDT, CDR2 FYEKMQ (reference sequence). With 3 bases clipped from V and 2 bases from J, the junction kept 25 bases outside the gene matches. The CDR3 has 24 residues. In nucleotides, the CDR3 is TGTGCCAGCAGCTTCAGGATTGGACTAGCGGGAGTGCTGCCGCCTACCGTACCCTACAATGAGCAGTTCTTC. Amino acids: CASSFRIGLAGVLPPTVPYNEQFF.

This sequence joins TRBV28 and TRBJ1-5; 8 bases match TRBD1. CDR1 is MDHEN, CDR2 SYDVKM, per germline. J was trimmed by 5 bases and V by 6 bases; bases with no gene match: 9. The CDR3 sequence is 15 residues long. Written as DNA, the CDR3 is TGTGCCAGCAGCGATGGACAGGGACCCCATCAGCCCCAGCATTTT. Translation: CASSDGQGPHQPQHF.

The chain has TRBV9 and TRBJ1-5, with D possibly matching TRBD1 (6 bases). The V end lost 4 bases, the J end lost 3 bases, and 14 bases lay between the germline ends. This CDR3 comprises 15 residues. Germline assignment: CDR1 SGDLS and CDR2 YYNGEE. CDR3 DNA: TGTGCCAGCAGCCCCTCTGACAGGCTCAATCAGCCCCAGCATTTT. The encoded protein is CASSPSDRLNQPQHF.

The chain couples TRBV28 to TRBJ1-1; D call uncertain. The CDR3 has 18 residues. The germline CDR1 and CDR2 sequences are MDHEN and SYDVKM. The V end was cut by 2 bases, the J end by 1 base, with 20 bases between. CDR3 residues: CASSLSLVVGSQNTEAFF. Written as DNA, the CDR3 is TGTGCCAGCAGTTTAAGTCTCGTTGTAGGGTCCCAGAACACTGAAGCTTTCTTT.

The CDR3 region is CASSESRLAGVADTQYF. The CDR3 bases are TGTGCCAGCAGTGAATCCCGACTAGCGGGAGTTGCAGATACGCAGTATTTT. The chain uses TRBV25-1 and TRBJ2-3; 12 bases are shared with TRBD2. There are 17 residues in the CDR3. V trimming: 1 base; J trimming: 4 bases; junction bases outside the gene matches: 6. Germline assignment: CDR1 MGHDK and CDR2 SYGVNS.

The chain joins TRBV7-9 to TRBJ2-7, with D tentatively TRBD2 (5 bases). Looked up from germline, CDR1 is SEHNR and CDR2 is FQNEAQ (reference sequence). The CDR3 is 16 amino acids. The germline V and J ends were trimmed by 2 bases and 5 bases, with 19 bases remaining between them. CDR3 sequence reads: CASSLTGSALPHEQYF. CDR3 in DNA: TGTGCCAGCAGCTTAACGGGTAGCGCCCTCCCCCACGAGCAGTACTTC.

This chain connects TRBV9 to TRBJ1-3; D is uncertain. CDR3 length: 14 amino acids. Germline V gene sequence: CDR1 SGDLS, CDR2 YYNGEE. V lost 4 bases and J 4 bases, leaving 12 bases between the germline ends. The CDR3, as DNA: TGTGCCAGCAGCCCCCCCGAAGCCGGAAACACCATATATTTT. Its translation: CASSPPEAGNTIYF.

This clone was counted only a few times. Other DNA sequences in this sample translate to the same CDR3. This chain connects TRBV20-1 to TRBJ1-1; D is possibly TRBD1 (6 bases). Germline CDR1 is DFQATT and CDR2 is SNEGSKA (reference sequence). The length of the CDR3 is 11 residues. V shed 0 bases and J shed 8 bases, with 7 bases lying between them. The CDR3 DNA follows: TGCAGTGCTAGAGACCAGGGGGAAGCTTTCTTT. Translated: CSARDQGEAFF.

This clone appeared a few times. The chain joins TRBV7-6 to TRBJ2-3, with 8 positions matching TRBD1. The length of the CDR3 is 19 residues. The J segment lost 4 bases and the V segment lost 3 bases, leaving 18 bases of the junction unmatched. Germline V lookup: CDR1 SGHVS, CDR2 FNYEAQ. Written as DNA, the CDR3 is TGTGCCAGCAGCTTCGAAACGGGCTTGGCAGGGGGCTTTTCAGATACGCAGTATTTT. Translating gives CASSFETGLAGGFSDTQYF.

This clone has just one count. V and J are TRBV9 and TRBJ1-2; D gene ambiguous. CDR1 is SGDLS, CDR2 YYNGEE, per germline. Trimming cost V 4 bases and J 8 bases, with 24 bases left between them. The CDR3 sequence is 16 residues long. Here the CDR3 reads CASSSSPSEGAGGYTF. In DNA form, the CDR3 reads TGTGCCAGCAGCTCAAGTCCCTCGGAGGGTGCGGGGGGCTACACCTTC.

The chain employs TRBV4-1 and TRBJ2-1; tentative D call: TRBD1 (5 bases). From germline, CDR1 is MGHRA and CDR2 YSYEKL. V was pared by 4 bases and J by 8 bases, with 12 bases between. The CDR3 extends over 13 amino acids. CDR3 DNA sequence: TGCGCCAGCAGCCTTGTCAGGGTCGATGAGCAGTTCTTC. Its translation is CASSLVRVDEQFF.

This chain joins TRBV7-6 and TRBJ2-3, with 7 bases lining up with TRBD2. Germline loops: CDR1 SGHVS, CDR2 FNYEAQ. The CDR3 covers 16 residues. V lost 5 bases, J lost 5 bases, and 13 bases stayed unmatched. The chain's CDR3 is CASSPRTSWGRDTQYF. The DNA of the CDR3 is TGTGCCAGCAGCCCTCGGACTAGTTGGGGACGAGATACGCAGTATTTT.

The CDR3 is CASSRPGELFF. CDR3 bases: TGTGCCAGCTCCCGTCCCGGGGAGCTGTTTTTT. The V gene is TRBV27, the J gene TRBJ2-2; D is uncertain. This CDR3 region has 11 residues. Germline V gene lookup returns CDR1 MNHEY and CDR2 SMNVEV (reference sequence). The V end lost 8 bases, the J end lost 6 bases, and 7 bases lay between the germline ends.

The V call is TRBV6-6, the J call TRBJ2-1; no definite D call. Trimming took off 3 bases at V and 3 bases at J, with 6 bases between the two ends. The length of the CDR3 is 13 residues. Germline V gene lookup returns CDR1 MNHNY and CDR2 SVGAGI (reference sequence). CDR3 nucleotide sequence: TGTGCCAGCAGTTATATTAACTACAATGAGCAGTTCTTC. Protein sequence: CASSYINYNEQFF.

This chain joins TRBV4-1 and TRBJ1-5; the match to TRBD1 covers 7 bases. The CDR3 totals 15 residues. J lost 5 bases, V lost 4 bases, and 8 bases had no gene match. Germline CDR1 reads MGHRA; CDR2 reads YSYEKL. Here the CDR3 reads CASSRGDREYQPQHF. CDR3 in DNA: TGCGCCAGCAGCCGGGGCGACAGGGAATATCAGCCCCAGCATTTT.

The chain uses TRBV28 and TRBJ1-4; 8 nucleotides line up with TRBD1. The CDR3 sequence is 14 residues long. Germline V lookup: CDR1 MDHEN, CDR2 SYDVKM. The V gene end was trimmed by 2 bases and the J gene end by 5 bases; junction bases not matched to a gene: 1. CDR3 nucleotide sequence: TGTGCCAGCAGTTTAAGACAGGGGAATGAAAAACTGTTTTTT. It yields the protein CASSLRQGNEKLFF.

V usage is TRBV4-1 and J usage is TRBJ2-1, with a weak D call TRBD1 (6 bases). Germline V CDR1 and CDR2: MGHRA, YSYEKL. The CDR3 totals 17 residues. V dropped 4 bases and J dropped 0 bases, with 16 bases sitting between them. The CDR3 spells CASSRIEGGISYNEQFF. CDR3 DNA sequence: TGCGCCAGCAGCCGAATTGAAGGGGGTATCTCCTACAATGAGCAGTTCTTC.

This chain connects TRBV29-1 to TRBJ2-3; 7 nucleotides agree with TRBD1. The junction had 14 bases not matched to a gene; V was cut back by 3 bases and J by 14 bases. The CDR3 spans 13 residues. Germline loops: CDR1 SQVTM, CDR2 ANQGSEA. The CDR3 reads CSVDGTASRYRYF. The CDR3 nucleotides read TGCAGCGTTGACGGGACAGCGAGCAGATACCGGTATTTT.